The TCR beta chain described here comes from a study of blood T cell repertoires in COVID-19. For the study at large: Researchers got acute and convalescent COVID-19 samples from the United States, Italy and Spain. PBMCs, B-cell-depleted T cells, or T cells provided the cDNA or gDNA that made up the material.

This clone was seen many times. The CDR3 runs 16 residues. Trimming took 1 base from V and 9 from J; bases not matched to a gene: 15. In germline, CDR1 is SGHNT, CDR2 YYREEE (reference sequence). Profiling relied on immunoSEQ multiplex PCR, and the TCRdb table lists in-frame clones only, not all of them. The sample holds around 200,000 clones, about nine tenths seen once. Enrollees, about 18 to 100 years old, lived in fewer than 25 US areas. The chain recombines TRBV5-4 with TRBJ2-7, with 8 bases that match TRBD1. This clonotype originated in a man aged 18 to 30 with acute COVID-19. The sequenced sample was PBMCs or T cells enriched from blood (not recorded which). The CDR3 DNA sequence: TGTGCCAGCAGCTTGTGGTCCCCGGGACAGGATGCCCGGCAGTACTTC. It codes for CASSLWSPGQDARQYF.